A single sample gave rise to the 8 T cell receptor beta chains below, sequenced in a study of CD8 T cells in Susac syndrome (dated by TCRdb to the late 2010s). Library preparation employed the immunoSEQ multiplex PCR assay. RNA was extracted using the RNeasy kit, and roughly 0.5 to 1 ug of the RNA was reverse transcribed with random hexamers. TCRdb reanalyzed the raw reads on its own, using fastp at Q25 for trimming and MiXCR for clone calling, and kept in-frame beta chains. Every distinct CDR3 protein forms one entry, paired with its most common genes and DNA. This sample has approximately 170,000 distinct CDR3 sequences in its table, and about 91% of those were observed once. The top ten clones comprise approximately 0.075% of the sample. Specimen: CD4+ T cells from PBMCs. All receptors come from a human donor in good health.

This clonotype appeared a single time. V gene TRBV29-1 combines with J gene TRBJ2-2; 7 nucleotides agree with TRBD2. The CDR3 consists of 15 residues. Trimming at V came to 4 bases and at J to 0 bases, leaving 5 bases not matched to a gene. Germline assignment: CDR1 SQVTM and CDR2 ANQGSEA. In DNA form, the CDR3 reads TGCAGCGTTGGTGCGGGAGTCACGAACACCGGGGAGCTGTTTTTT. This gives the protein CSVGAGVTNTGELFF.

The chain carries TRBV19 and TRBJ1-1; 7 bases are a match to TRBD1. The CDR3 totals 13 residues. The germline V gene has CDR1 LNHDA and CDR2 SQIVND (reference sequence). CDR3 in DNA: TGTGCAGCAAGGGGGCAAGGGTTGGCTGAAGCTTTCTTT. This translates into CAARGQGLAEAFF.

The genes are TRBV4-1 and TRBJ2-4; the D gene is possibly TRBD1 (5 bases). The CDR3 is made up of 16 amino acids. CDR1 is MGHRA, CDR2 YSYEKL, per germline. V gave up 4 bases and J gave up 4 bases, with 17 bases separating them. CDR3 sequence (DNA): TGCGCCAGCAGCCTCCCCGGGCAGGGTCGAAAAAACATTCAGTACTTC. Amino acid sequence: CASSLPGQGRKNIQYF.

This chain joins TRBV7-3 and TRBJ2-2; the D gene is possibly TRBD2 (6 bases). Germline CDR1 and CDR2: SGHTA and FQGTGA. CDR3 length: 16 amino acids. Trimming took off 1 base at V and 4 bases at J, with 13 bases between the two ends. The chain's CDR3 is CASSLNGRGSTGELFF. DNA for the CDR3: TGTGCCAGCAGCTTAAACGGGAGAGGTAGCACCGGGGAGCTGTTTTTT.

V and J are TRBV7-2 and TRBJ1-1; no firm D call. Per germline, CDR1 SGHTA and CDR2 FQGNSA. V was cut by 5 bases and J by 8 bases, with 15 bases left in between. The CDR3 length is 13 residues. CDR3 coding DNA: TGTGCCAGCAGCGCCCAGCTGGGTGTGGAAGCTTTCTTT. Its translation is CASSAQLGVEAFF.

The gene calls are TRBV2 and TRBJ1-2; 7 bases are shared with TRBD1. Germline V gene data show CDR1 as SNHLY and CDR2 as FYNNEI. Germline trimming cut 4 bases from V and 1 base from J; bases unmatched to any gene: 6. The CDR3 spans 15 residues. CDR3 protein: CASSGGQDLNYGYTF. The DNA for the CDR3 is TGTGCCAGCAGTGGTGGACAGGACCTTAACTATGGCTACACCTTC.

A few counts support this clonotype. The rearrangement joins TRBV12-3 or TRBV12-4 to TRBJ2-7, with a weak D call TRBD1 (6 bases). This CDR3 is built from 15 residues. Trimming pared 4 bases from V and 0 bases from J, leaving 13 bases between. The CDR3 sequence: CASSSGRGLSYEQYF. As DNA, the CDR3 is TGTGCCAGCAGTTCGGGCAGGGGTCTCTCCTACGAGCAGTACTTC.

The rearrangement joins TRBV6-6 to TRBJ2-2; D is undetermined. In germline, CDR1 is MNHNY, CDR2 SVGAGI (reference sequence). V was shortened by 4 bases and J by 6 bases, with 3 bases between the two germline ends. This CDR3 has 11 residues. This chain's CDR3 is CASSWPGELFF. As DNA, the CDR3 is TGTGCCAGCAGTTGGCCCGGGGAGCTGTTTTTT.